The clone carrying this T cell receptor (gamma chain) has a handful of counts. Its specificity is unknown. The junction departs from the called germline gene at one end, perhaps through a read error. RNA was extracted from the cells and then reverse transcribed. Pooled V-gene forward primers with one constant-region reverse primer generated the CDR3 amplicons by multiplex PCR. TCRdb re-identified clones in the multiplex PCR reads via CATT. Among tens of thousands of gamma-chain clones, roughly an eighth were seen once, and the ten largest hold about 2%. These data are taken from a study of Vδ1+ human thymocytes. Study-wide findings and caveats: Highly polyclonal TRG and TRD repertoires with Gaussian CDR3 length distributions appeared in thymus. Thymic delta-chain repertoires held about 20% Vdelta2 sequences and few Vdelta3, despite high sort purity.

CDR1 and CDR2 (germline): EGSTGY, YDSYTSSV. The CDR3 loop spans 14 amino acids. Sample: Vdelta1+ gamma-delta thymocytes from the thymus. Described subset: FACS-sorted CD3+ TCRalphabeta- TCRVdelta1+ TCRVdelta2- thymocytes. The clonotype was recovered from a child under two years old who had congenital heart surgery. This rearrangement joins TRGV4 to TRGJ1 or TRGJ2. This CDR3 reads CATWNGVAHYKKLF. CDR3 DNA sequence: TGTGCCACCTGGAATGGTGTCGCTCATTATAAGAAACTCTTT.